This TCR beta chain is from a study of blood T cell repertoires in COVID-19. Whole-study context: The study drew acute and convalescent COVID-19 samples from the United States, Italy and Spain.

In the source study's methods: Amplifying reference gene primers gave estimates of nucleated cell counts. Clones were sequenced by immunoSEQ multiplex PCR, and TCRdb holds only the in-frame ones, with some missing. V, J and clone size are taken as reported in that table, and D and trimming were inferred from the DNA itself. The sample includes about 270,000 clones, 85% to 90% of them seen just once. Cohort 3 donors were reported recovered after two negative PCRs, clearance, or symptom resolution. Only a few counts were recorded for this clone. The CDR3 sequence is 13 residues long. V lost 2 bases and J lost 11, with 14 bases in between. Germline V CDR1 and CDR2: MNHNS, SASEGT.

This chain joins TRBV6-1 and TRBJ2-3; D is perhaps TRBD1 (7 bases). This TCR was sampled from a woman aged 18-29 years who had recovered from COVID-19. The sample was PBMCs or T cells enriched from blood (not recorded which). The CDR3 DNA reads TGTGCCAGCAGTGAATGGAGGGGGCTCGGGCAGTATTTT. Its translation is CASSEWRGLGQYF.